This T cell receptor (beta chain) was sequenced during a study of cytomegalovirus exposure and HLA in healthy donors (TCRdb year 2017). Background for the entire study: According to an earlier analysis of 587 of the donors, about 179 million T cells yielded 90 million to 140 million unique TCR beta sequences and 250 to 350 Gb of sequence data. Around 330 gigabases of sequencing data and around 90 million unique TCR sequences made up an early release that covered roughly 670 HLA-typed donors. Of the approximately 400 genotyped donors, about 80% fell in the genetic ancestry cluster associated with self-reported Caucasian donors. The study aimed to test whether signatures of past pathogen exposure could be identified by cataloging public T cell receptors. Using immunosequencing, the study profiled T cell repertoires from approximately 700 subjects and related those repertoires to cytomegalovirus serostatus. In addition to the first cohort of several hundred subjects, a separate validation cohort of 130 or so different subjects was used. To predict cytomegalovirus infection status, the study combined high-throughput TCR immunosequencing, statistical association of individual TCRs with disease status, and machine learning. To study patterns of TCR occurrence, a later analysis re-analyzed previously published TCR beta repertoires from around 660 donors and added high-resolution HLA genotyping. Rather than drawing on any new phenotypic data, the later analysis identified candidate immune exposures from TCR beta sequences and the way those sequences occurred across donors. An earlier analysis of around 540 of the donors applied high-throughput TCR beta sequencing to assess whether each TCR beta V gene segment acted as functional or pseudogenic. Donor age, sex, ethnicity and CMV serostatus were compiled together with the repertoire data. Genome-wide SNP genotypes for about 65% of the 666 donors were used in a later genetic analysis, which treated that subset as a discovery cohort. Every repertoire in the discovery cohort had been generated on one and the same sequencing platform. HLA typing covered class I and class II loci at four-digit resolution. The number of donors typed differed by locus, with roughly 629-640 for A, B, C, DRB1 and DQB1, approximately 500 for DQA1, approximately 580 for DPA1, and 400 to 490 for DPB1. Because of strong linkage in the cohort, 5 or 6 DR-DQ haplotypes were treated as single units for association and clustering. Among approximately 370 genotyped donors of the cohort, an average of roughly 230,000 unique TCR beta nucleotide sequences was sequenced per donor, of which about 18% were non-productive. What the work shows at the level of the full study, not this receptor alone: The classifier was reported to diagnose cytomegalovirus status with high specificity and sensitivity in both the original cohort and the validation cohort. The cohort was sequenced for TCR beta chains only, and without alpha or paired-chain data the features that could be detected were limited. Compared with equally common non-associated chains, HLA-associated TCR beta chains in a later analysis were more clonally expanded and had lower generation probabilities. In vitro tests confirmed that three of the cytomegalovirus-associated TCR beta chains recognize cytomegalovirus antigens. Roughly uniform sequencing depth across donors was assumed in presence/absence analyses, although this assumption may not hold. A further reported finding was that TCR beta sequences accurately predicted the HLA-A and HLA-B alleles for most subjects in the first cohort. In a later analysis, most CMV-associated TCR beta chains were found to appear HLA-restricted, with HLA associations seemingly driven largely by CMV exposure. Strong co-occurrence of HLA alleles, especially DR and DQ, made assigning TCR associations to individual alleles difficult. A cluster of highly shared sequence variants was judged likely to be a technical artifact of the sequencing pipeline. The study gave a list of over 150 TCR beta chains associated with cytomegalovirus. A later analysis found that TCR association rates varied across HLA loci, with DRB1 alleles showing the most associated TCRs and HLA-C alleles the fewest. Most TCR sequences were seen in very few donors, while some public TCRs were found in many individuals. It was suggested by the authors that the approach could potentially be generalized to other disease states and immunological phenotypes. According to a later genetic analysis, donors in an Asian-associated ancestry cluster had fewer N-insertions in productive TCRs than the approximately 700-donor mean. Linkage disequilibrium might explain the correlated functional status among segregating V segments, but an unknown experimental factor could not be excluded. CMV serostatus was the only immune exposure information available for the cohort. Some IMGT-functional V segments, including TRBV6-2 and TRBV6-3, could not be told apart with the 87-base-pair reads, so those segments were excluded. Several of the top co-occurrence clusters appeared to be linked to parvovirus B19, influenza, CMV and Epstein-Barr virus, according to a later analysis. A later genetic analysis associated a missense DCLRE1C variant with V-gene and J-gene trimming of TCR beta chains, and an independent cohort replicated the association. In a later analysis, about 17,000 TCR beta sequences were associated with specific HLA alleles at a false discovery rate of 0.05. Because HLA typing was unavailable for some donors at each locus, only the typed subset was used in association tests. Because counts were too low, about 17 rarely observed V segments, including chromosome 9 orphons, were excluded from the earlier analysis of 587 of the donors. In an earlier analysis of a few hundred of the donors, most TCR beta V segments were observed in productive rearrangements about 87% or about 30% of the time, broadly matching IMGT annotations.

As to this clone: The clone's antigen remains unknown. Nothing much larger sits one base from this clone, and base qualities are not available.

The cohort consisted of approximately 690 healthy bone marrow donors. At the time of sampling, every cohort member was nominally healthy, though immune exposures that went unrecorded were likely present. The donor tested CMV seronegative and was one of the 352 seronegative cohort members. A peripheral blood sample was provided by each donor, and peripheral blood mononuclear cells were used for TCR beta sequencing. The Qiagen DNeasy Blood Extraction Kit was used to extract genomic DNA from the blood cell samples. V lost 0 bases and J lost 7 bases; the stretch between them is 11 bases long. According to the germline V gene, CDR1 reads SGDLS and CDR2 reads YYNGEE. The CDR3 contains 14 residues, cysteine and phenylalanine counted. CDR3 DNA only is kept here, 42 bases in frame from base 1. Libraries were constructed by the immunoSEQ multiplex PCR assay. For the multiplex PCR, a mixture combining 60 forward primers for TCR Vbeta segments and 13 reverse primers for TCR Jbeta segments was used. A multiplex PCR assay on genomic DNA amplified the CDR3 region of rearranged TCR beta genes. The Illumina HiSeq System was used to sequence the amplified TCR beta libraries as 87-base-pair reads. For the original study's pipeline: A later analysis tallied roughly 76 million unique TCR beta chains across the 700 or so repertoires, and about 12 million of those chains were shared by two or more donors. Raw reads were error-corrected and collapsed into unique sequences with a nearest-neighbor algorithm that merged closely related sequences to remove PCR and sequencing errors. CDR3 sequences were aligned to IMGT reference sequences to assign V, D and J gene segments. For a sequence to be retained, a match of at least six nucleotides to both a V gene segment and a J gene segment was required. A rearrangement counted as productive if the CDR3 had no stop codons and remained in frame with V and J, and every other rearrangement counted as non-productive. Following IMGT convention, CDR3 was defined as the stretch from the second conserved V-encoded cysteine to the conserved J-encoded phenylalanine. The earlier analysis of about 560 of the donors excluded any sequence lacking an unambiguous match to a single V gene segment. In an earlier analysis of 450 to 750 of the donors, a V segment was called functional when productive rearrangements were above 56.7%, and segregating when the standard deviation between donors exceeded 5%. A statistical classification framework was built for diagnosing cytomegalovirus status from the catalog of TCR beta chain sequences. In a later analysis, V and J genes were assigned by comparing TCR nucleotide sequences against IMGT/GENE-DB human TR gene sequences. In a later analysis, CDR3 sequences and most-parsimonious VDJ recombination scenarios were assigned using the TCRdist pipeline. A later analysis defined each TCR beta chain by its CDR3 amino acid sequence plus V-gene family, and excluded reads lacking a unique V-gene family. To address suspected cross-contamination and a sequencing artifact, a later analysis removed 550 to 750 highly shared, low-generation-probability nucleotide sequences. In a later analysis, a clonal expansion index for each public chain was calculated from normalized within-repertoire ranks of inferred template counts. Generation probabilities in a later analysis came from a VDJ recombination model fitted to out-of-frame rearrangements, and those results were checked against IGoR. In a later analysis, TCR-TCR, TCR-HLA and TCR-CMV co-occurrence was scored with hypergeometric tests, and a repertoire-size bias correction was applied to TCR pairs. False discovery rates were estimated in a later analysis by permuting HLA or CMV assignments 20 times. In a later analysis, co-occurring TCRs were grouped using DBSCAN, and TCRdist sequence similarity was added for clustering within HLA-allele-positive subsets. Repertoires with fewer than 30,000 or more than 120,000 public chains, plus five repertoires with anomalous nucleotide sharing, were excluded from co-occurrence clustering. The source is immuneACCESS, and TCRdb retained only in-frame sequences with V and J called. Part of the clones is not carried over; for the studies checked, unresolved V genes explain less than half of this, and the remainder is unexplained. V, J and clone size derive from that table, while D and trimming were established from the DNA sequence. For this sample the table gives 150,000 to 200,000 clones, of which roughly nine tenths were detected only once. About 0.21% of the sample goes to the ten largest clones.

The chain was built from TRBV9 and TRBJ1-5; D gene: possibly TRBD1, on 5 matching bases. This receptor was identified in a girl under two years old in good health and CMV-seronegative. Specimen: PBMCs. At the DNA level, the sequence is TGTGCCAGCAGCGTAGAAGGGGTGGAGCAGCCCCAGCATTTT. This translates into CASSVEGVEQPQHF.